Listed below are T cell receptor beta chains from one sample, sequenced in a study of Graves' ophthalmopathy and Graves' hyperthyroidism. MiXCR was run by TCRdb on the multiplex PCR reads, yielding one entry per CDR3 protein. The sample contains over 500,000 distinct CDR3 sequences, 20% to 25% of which appear only once. Sequencing used peripheral blood. The source of these receptors is a young woman with stable Graves' hyperthyroidism. Some clones in this sample may be carry-over from other donors' samples. Both conserved end residues are part of each CDR3. D genes are given only for firm matches. Some rows have no size entry. The others give once, few or many, or a class for an expanded clone.

v_call: TRBV6-1
clone_size: many
j_call: TRBJ1-1
d_call: TRBD1
cdr3_aa: CASREDTGGTEAFF
cdr3_nt: TGTGCCAGCCGTGAGGATACAGGGGGCACTGAAGCTTTCTTT

v_call: TRBV7-9
clone_size: many
j_call: TRBJ1-6
d_call: NA
cdr3_aa: CASSPAGSYNSPLHF
cdr3_nt: TGTGCCAGCAGCCCGGCCGGGTCCTATAATTCACCCCTCCACTTT

v_call: TRBV20-1
clone_size: few
j_call: TRBJ1-1
d_call: NA
cdr3_aa: CSAMGGRVTEAFF
cdr3_nt: TGCAGTGCTATGGGGGGGCGCGTGACTGAAGCTTTCTTT

v_call: TRBV3-1
clone_size: few
j_call: TRBJ1-6
d_call: NA
cdr3_aa: CASSQDRANSPLHF
cdr3_nt: TGTGCCAGCAGCCAAGACAGGGCTAATTCACCCCTCCACTTT

v_call: TRBV11-2
clone_size: many
j_call: TRBJ2-5
d_call: NA
cdr3_aa: CASSFGGTRLSYQETQYF
cdr3_nt: TGTGCCAGCAGCTTTGGAGGAACCCGCCTCTCGTACCAAGAGACCCAGTACTTC

v_call: TRBV6-5
clone_size: once
j_call: TRBJ1-1
d_call: NA
cdr3_aa: CASSYRMGVGTEAFF
cdr3_nt: TGTGCCAGCAGTTACCGAATGGGTGTCGGCACTGAAGCTTTCTTT

v_call: TRBV19
clone_size: many
j_call: TRBJ1-1
d_call: NA
cdr3_aa: CASSIEFGAEAFF
cdr3_nt: TGTGCCAGTAGTATAGAGTTTGGGGCTGAAGCTTTCTTT

v_call: TRBV27
clone_size: many
j_call: TRBJ2-5
d_call: NA
cdr3_aa: CASSSPEAGQETQYF
cdr3_nt: TGTGCCAGCAGTTCCCCGGAGGCGGGCCAAGAGACCCAGTACTTC

v_call: TRBV28
clone_size: many
j_call: TRBJ1-5
d_call: TRBD1
cdr3_aa: CASSPGQGQNQPQHF
cdr3_nt: TGTGCCAGCAGTCCGGGACAGGGCCAGAATCAGCCCCAGCATTTT

v_call: TRBV27
clone_size: many
j_call: TRBJ1-1
d_call: NA
cdr3_aa: CASSLTPGERNTEAFF
cdr3_nt: TGTGCCAGCAGTCTTACGCCTGGAGAAAGGAACACTGAAGCTTTCTTT

v_call: TRBV6-4
clone_size: NA
j_call: TRBJ1-2
d_call: NA
cdr3_aa: CASSEGQEWGYGYTF
cdr3_nt: TGTGCCAGCAGTGAAGGACAAGAATGGGGCTATGGCTACACCTTC

v_call: TRBV20-1
clone_size: many
j_call: TRBJ1-1
d_call: NA
cdr3_aa: CSAHSGPPGDTEAFF
cdr3_nt: TGCAGTGCTCATTCAGGGCCCCCCGGGGACACTGAAGCTTTCTTT

v_call: TRBV6-2/TRBV6-3
clone_size: many
j_call: TRBJ2-3
d_call: TRBD1
cdr3_aa: CASSYFGTGPLGTDTQYF
cdr3_nt: TGTGCCAGCAGTTACTTCGGGACAGGGCCCCTCGGGACAGATACGCAGTATTTT

v_call: TRBV12-3/TRBV12-4
clone_size: many
j_call: TRBJ2-3
d_call: NA
cdr3_aa: CASSFGSLGTSTDTQYF
cdr3_nt: TGTGCCAGCAGTTTCGGGTCCTTGGGAACTAGCACAGATACGCAGTATTTT

v_call: TRBV6-1
clone_size: few
j_call: TRBJ2-7
d_call: TRBD1
cdr3_aa: CASSEVIGGVRGLYEQYF
cdr3_nt: TGTGCCAGCAGTGAAGTAATAGGGGGTGTCAGGGGGCTCTACGAGCAGTACTTC

v_call: TRBV12-3/TRBV12-4
clone_size: NA
j_call: TRBJ1-5
d_call: NA
cdr3_aa: CASSFGGSGQPQHF
cdr3_nt: TGTGCCAGCAGTTTCGGGGGGAGCGGGCAGCCCCAGCATTTT

v_call: TRBV7-2
clone_size: many
j_call: TRBJ2-5
d_call: TRBD2
cdr3_aa: CASSTGLTRGTQYF
cdr3_nt: TGTGCCAGCAGCACGGGACTAACTCGCGGGACCCAGTACTTC

v_call: TRBV3-1
clone_size: few
j_call: TRBJ2-2
d_call: NA
cdr3_aa: CASSLRSLGGELFF
cdr3_nt: TGTGCCAGCAGCTTGAGGAGCTTAGGCGGGGAGCTGTTTTTT

v_call: TRBV28
clone_size: NA
j_call: TRBJ2-7
d_call: NA
cdr3_aa: CASINGVEQYF
cdr3_nt: TGTGCCAGCATAAACGGCGTCGAGCAGTACTTC

v_call: TRBV4-2
clone_size: many
j_call: TRBJ2-7
d_call: TRBD1
cdr3_aa: CASSHQIDRGYEQYF
cdr3_nt: TGTGCCAGCAGCCACCAAATCGACAGGGGCTACGAGCAGTACTTC

v_call: TRBV15
clone_size: few
j_call: TRBJ1-5
d_call: TRBD1
cdr3_aa: CATSRDLRTGFNQPQHF
cdr3_nt: TGTGCCACCAGCAGAGATCTACGGACAGGCTTCAATCAGCCCCAGCATTTT

v_call: TRBV14
clone_size: many
j_call: TRBJ2-7
d_call: TRBD1
cdr3_aa: CASSQEQGSRYEQYF
cdr3_nt: TGTGCCAGCAGCCAAGAACAGGGGTCTCGGTACGAGCAGTACTTC

v_call: TRBV29-1
clone_size: many
j_call: TRBJ1-2
d_call: NA
cdr3_aa: CSVVNLNYGYTF
cdr3_nt: TGCAGCGTTGTCAACCTTAACTATGGCTACACCTTC

v_call: TRBV5-5
clone_size: NA
j_call: TRBJ2-2
d_call: NA
cdr3_aa: CASSLQGIVNTGELFF
cdr3_nt: TGTGCCAGCAGCTTACAAGGGATAGTTAACACCGGGGAGCTGTTTTTT

v_call: TRBV12-3/TRBV12-4
clone_size: few
j_call: TRBJ2-7
d_call: NA
cdr3_aa: CASRQGGESSYEQYF
cdr3_nt: TGTGCCAGCAGACAGGGGGGGGAGAGCTCCTACGAGCAGTACTTC

v_call: TRBV9
clone_size: NA
j_call: TRBJ1-6
d_call: TRBD1
cdr3_aa: CASSARTGGGNNSPLHF
cdr3_nt: TGTGCCAGCAGCGCCCGAACAGGGGGCGGGAATAATTCACCCCTCCACTTT

v_call: TRBV5-1
clone_size: few
j_call: TRBJ2-5
d_call: TRBD1
cdr3_aa: CASSLAGRGGGETQYF
cdr3_nt: TGCGCCAGCAGCTTGGCCGGGCGAGGGGGCGGGGAGACCCAGTACTTC

v_call: TRBV2
clone_size: NA
j_call: TRBJ2-7
d_call: TRBD2
cdr3_aa: CASSPPGLAGGEQYF
cdr3_nt: TGTGCCAGCAGTCCACCGGGACTAGCGGGAGGAGAGCAGTACTTC

v_call: TRBV9
clone_size: many
j_call: TRBJ1-3
d_call: NA
cdr3_aa: CASSAEPTGPSGNTIYF
cdr3_nt: TGTGCCAGCAGCGCAGAACCGACAGGTCCCTCTGGAAACACCATATATTTT

v_call: TRBV6-5
clone_size: many
j_call: TRBJ1-1
d_call: NA
cdr3_aa: CASSYEGRITEAFF
cdr3_nt: TGTGCCAGCAGTTACGAGGGGCGGATCACTGAAGCTTTCTTT

v_call: TRBV9
clone_size: many
j_call: TRBJ2-7
d_call: NA
cdr3_aa: CASSVSPRDLNEQYF
cdr3_nt: TGTGCCAGCAGCGTGAGCCCCAGGGATTTGAACGAGCAGTACTTC

v_call: TRBV7-9
clone_size: NA
j_call: TRBJ2-7
d_call: NA
cdr3_aa: CATRPGTGSYEQYF
cdr3_nt: TGTGCCACTCGCCCCGGGACGGGCTCCTACGAGCAGTACTTC

v_call: TRBV6-1
clone_size: NA
j_call: TRBJ1-2
d_call: NA
cdr3_aa: CASSASWARGYTF
cdr3_nt: TGTGCCAGCAGTGCCTCCTGGGCGCGAGGCTACACCTTC

v_call: TRBV6-1
clone_size: many
j_call: TRBJ1-2
d_call: NA
cdr3_aa: CASRPTGTYGYTF
cdr3_nt: TGTGCCAGCAGACCCACAGGGACCTATGGCTACACCTTC

v_call: TRBV20-1
clone_size: many
j_call: TRBJ1-2
d_call: NA
cdr3_aa: CSAPRGDRGYTF
cdr3_nt: TGCAGTGCTCCTCGTGGAGATCGAGGCTACACCTTC

v_call: TRBV20-1
clone_size: many
j_call: TRBJ2-5
d_call: NA
cdr3_aa: CSAPRPGMGETQYF
cdr3_nt: TGCAGTGCCCCCAGGCCAGGGATGGGAGAGACCCAGTACTTC

v_call: TRBV2
clone_size: NA
j_call: TRBJ2-5
d_call: NA
cdr3_aa: CASSEARGPVTQYF
cdr3_nt: TGTGCCAGCAGTGAAGCTCGGGGGCCCGTGACCCAGTACTTC

v_call: TRBV6-1
clone_size: once
j_call: TRBJ1-2
d_call: NA
cdr3_aa: CASSEPYWSQAF
cdr3_nt: TGTGCCAGCAGTGAACCTTACTGGAGCCAGGCCTTC

v_call: TRBV5-5
clone_size: NA
j_call: TRBJ1-5
d_call: NA
cdr3_aa: CASSPDGVSNQPQHF
cdr3_nt: TGTGCCAGCAGCCCGGACGGCGTTAGCAATCAGCCCCAGCATTTT

v_call: TRBV7-8
clone_size: many
j_call: TRBJ2-5
d_call: TRBD2
cdr3_aa: CASSTPQRETLVETQYF
cdr3_nt: TGTGCCAGCAGCACCCCACAGCGGGAGACTTTAGTGGAGACCCAGTACTTC

v_call: TRBV28
clone_size: many
j_call: TRBJ2-7
d_call: NA
cdr3_aa: CASKGTASSYEQYF
cdr3_nt: TGTGCCAGCAAAGGGACCGCGAGCTCCTACGAGCAGTACTTC

v_call: TRBV10-3
clone_size: many
j_call: TRBJ1-2
d_call: NA
cdr3_aa: CAITPRTTGRGYTF
cdr3_nt: TGTGCCATCACCCCCCGGACTACAGGAAGGGGCTACACCTTC

v_call: TRBV5-5
clone_size: many
j_call: TRBJ1-2
d_call: NA
cdr3_aa: CASSLVSGPSSYGYTF
cdr3_nt: TGTGCCAGCAGCTTGGTCTCAGGGCCTAGTAGCTATGGCTACACCTTC

v_call: TRBV2
clone_size: many
j_call: TRBJ1-5
d_call: TRBD1
cdr3_aa: CASSGQGRNNQPQHF
cdr3_nt: TGTGCCAGCAGTGGACAGGGAAGAAACAATCAGCCCCAGCATTTT

v_call: TRBV6-4
clone_size: NA
j_call: TRBJ2-2
d_call: TRBD1
cdr3_aa: CASSGDTGDSGELFF
cdr3_nt: TGTGCCAGCAGCGGGGATACAGGGGATTCCGGGGAGCTGTTTTTT

v_call: TRBV4-1
clone_size: many
j_call: TRBJ1-2
d_call: NA
cdr3_aa: CASSQGAGALLDGYTF
cdr3_nt: TGCGCCAGCAGCCAAGGCGCCGGCGCCCTGTTAGATGGCTACACCTTC